The 10 T cell receptor beta chains given below trace back to one sample, sequenced in a study of T-cell memory formation after mild COVID-19. Using its own MiXCR run on the 5' RACE reads, TCRdb lists one record per CDR3 protein. Of approximately 45,000 distinct CDR3 sequences listed, roughly 7.2% are singletons. The sequencing sample was made of PBMCs or a T cell subset sorted from them (not recorded which). These TCRs come from an adult who had mild COVID-19 (a few samples of this study predate the infection). Cell type and time point are not known.

This chain uses TRBV18 with TRBJ1-2, with 9 bases aligning to TRBD1. The CDR3 is made up of 15 amino acids. The V gene end was trimmed by 3 bases and the J gene end by 4 bases; junction bases not matched to a gene: 6. In germline, CDR1 is KGHSH, CDR2 LQKENI. The CDR3 loop is CASSPQDRGPYGYTF. CDR3 nucleotides: TGTGCCAGCTCACCCCAGGACAGGGGACCCTATGGCTACACCTTC. Full variable domain (outside the CDR3, taken from reference TRBV18 and TRBJ1-2): NAGVMQNPRHLVRRRGQEARLRCSPMKGHSHVYWYRQLPEEGLKFMVYLQKENIIDESGMPKERFSAEFPKEGPSILRIQQVVRGDSAAYFCASSPQDRGPYGYTFGSGTRLTVV.

This clonotype is termed medium-sized. This chain joins TRBV5-1 and TRBJ2-5; no clear D. Deletions cut 0 bases from V and 1 base from J, with 7 bases between. The CDR3 has 14 residues. The germline CDR1 and CDR2 sequences are SGHRS and YFSETQ. CDR3: CASSLGRTQETQYF. DNA for the CDR3: TGCGCCAGCAGCTTGGGTCGGACCCAAGAGACCCAGTACTTC.

This clonotype was seen many times. The chain has TRBV12-3 or TRBV12-4 and TRBJ2-6; no clear D. Trimming left V 1 base short and J 0 bases short, with 4 bases between. This CDR3 is built from 15 residues. The CDR3 here is CASSLGDSGANVLTF. The DNA of the CDR3 is TGTGCCAGCAGTTTAGGGGACTCTGGGGCCAACGTCCTGACTTTC.

There are many counts of this clonotype. DNA of the CDR3: TGTGCCACCAGTGACGAGGACCAAGAGACCCAGTACTTC. Residues: CATSDEDQETQYF. This sequence joins TRBV24-1 and TRBJ2-5; D is unclear. Trimming pared 4 bases from V and 0 bases from J, leaving 5 bases between. The length of the CDR3 is 13 residues. Germline loops: CDR1 KGHDR, CDR2 SFDVKD.

This clonotype was seen repeatedly, ten times or more. V gene TRBV12-5 combines with J gene TRBJ2-3; unclear D gene. Trimming pared 1 base from V and 6 bases from J, leaving 5 bases between. CDR1 is LGHNT and CDR2 is FRNRAP in the germline V gene. The CDR3 extends over 12 amino acids. The CDR3 DNA is TGTGCTAGTGGTTTGGGTGAGGATACGCAGTATTTT. This sequence encodes CASGLGEDTQYF. Full variable domain (rest looked up from reference TRBV12-5 and TRBJ2-3): DARVTQTPRHKVTEMGQEVTMRCQPILGHNTVFWYRQTMMQGLELLAYFRNRAPLDDSGMPKDRFSAEMPDATLATLKIQPSEPRDSAVYFCASGLGEDTQYFGPGTRLTVL.

This clonotype showed up many times. The genes are TRBV6-5 and TRBJ2-3; 7 positions agree with TRBD2. V trimming: 6 bases; J trimming: 0 bases; junction bases outside the gene matches: 6. The CDR3 consists of 15 residues. Germline CDR1 and CDR2: MNHEY and SVGAGI. CDR3: CASSLSGASTDTQYF. CDR3 bases: TGTGCCAGCAGCTTAAGCGGGGCTAGCACAGATACGCAGTATTTT.

The chain employs TRBV11-1 and TRBJ2-5; 10 bases are a match to TRBD2. Germline values: CDR1 SGHAT, CDR2 FQDESV (reference sequence). The CDR3 loop spans 17 amino acids. J was trimmed by 5 bases and V by 5 bases; bases with no gene match: 14. The CDR3 loop is CASSGNGAGGPWETQYF. In DNA form, the CDR3 reads TGTGCCAGCAGCGGTAATGGAGCGGGGGGGCCTTGGGAGACCCAGTACTTC.

V gene TRBV4-1 combines with J gene TRBJ1-4; 9 bases are shared with TRBD1. Germline CDR1 and CDR2: MGHRA and YSYEKL. The CDR3 is made up of 18 amino acids. The V and J ends lost 1 base and 0 bases, in that order; junction bases with no gene match: 6. This chain's CDR3 is CASSQVPGQGSTNEKLFF. The CDR3 bases are TGCGCCAGCAGCCAAGTCCCGGGACAGGGATCAACTAATGAAAAACTGTTTTTT.

This clonotype was counted at least ten times. The genes are TRBV6-5 and TRBJ2-7; D uncertain. Germline V gene lookup returns CDR1 MNHEY and CDR2 SVGAGI. Trimming cost V 0 bases and J 0 bases, with 12 bases left between them. The CDR3 spans 16 residues. CDR3 sequence: CASSYSSFSSSYEQYF. CDR3 bases: TGTGCCAGCAGTTACTCAAGCTTCTCAAGCTCCTACGAGCAGTACTTC.

This clonotype was observed a handful of times. V and J are TRBV20-1 and TRBJ2-5; D is perhaps TRBD2 (5 bases). Germline assignment: CDR1 DFQATT and CDR2 SNEGSKA (reference sequence). The V and J ends lost 5 bases and 6 bases respectively, with 13 bases between them. The CDR3 is 12 amino acids. The CDR3: CSAYRGAKTQYF. Here the CDR3 DNA reads TGCAGTGCTTACCGGGGTGCAAAGACCCAGTACTTC.